The 27 T cell receptor beta chains below were found in one sample sequenced in a study of blood T cell repertoires in COVID-19. Assay used: immunoSEQ multiplex PCR; TCRdb lists only in-frame clones, some missing. The sample comprises approximately 440,000 clones, roughly 88% of which are singletons, and roughly 12% rests with the top ten. Material: peripheral blood. These receptors came from a woman between 45 and 65 years old with COVID-19, enrolled during active disease.

The chain uses TRBV6-5 and TRBJ1-5; 7 bases are a match to TRBD1. The CDR3 spans 13 residues. V shed 4 bases and J 7 bases; nucleotides not matched to a gene: 4. Germline V gene data show CDR1 as MNHEY and CDR2 as SVGAGI. CDR3 residues: CASSSRDSQPQHF. In DNA, the CDR3 is TGTGCCAGCAGTTCGAGGGACAGCCAGCCCCAGCATTTT.

The chain recombines TRBV11-2 with TRBJ1-2, with unresolved D. The CDR3 runs to 14 residues. Trimming removed 1 base at V and 7 bases at J, with 13 bases between. In germline, CDR1 is SGHAT, CDR2 FQNNGV. CDR3 sequence: CASSLGTARGGYTF. CDR3 DNA sequence: TGTGCCAGCAGCTTAGGTACAGCCCGGGGTGGCTACACCTTC.

The rearrangement links TRBV11-2 to TRBJ1-3; D not resolved. The CDR3 loop spans 15 amino acids. Germline assignment: CDR1 SGHAT and CDR2 FQNNGV. With 4 bases removed from V and 5 bases from J, the gap between germline ends came to 15 bases. The CDR3 spells CASSSRRELRNTIYF. The CDR3 nucleotides are TGTGCCAGCAGCTCGAGACGGGAATTAAGAAACACCATATATTTT.

The chain carries TRBV12-3 or TRBV12-4 and TRBJ1-2; 8 bases match TRBD1. The CDR3 totals 12 residues. J lost 7 bases, V lost 11 bases, and 9 bases had no gene match. In DNA, the CDR3 is TGTGCCGGAGGACAGGGACTGGGTGGCTACACCTTC. Translating gives CAGGQGLGGYTF.

In regard to this clone: Other DNA sequences of this sample code for an identical CDR3. This chain uses TRBV9 with TRBJ2-3, with D perhaps TRBD2 (5 bases). The CDR3 runs to 14 residues. Per the germline V gene, CDR1 is SGDLS and CDR2 is YYNGEE. V lost 0 bases and J 0 bases, leaving 5 bases between the germline ends. In DNA, the CDR3 is TGTGCCAGCAGCGTAGGGACTAGCACAGATACGCAGTATTTT. It specifies CASSVGTSTDTQYF.

This clone was detected once. This chain uses TRBV7-9 with TRBJ2-7; the match to TRBD2 covers 9 bases. Germline CDR1 SEHNR, CDR2 FQNEAQ (reference sequence). The CDR3 loop spans 15 amino acids. The J segment lost 4 bases and the V segment lost 1 base, leaving 5 bases of the junction unmatched. The CDR3 protein is CASSLVLAGRYEQYF. The CDR3, as DNA: TGTGCCAGCAGCTTAGTCCTAGCGGGGCGGTACGAGCAGTACTTC.

The CDR3 coding sequence is TGTGCCAGCAGCCGACTAAGTCGACAGGGGGCGAACAATGAGCAGTTCTTC. It is translated as CASSRLSRQGANNEQFF. The rearrangement uses TRBV3-1 (or the pseudogene TRBV3-2) and TRBJ2-1; 10 nucleotides line up with TRBD1. This CDR3 contains 17 residues. Germline V lookup: CDR1 LGHDT, CDR2 YNNKEL (reference sequence). Unmatched junction bases numbered 11, after V lost 4 bases and J lost 5 bases.

This clone appeared once. This chain joins TRBV6-6 and TRBJ1-5; 8 bases map to TRBD1. Germline V gene data show CDR1 as MNHNY and CDR2 as SVGAGI (reference sequence). The CDR3 totals 14 residues. The V segment lost 2 bases and the J segment 4 bases; nucleotides outside the gene matches: 1. CDR3 nucleotide sequence: TGTGCCAGCAGTTACGGGACAGGTAATCAGCCCCAGCATTTT. This gives the protein CASSYGTGNQPQHF.

The chain combines TRBV4-1 with TRBJ2-7, with TRBD1 matching over 7 bases. Trimming took 1 base from V and 3 from J; bases not matched to a gene: 18. Germline CDR1 is MGHRA and CDR2 is YSYEKL. There are 19 residues in the CDR3. This CDR3 is CASSQGVSYVRQGGYEQYF. DNA for the CDR3: TGCGCCAGCAGCCAAGGAGTATCATACGTAAGACAGGGTGGCTACGAGCAGTACTTC.

The chain has TRBV11-1 and TRBJ2-1; D is unresolved. The CDR3 totals 14 residues. V was pared by 5 bases and J by 7 bases, with 15 bases between. Germline CDR1 and CDR2: SGHAT and FQDESV (reference sequence). The CDR3 sequence: CASSPGRRGNEQFF. The CDR3 DNA reads as TGTGCCAGCAGCCCAGGTAGGCGTGGGAATGAGCAGTTCTTC.

In this sample, this clone turned up once. V is TRBV20-1 and J is TRBJ1-2; no clear D gene. Germline CDR1 DFQATT, CDR2 SNEGSKA (reference sequence). The CDR3 contains 12 residues. Trimming cost V 3 bases and J 6 bases, with 11 bases left between them. The CDR3 DNA sequence: TGCAGTGCTAGTATCAGTCGGGATGGCTACACCTTC. It codes for CSASISRDGYTF.

CDR3 region: CASSLNRGLDNSPLHF. The CDR3 coding sequence is TGTGCCAGCAGCTTAAACAGGGGCTTGGATAATTCACCCCTCCACTTT. This chain joins TRBV7-6 and TRBJ1-6, with TRBD1 identical over 7 bases. The CDR3 spans 16 residues. Germline V gives CDR1 SGHVS, CDR2 FNYEAQ. V was clipped by 2 bases and J by 5 bases; unmatched bases: 6. Full variable domain (missing parts from reference TRBV7-6 and TRBJ1-6): GAGVSQSPRYKVTKRGQDVALRCDPISGHVSLYWYRQALGQGPEFLTYFNYEAQQDKSGLPNDRFSAERPEGSISTLTIQRTEQRDSAMYRCASSLNRGLDNSPLHFGNGTRLTVT.

This clone was detected only a few times. The chain recombines TRBV9 with TRBJ1-2; perhaps TRBD1 as D (5 bases). The CDR3 covers 13 residues. The V gene lost 6 bases and the J gene lost 4 bases, with 13 bases spanning the gap. The germline V gene encodes CDR1 SGDLS and CDR2 YYNGEE. The CDR3 sequence is CASNPGGGYGYTF. The CDR3 DNA reads TGTGCCAGCAACCCGGGGGGAGGCTATGGCTACACCTTC.

The chain is built from TRBV10-3 and TRBJ1-4; possibly TRBD1 for D (6 bases). V dropped 5 bases and J dropped 5 bases, with 12 bases sitting between them. The germline gives CDR1 ENHRY, CDR2 SYGVKD. The CDR3 has 14 residues. CDR3 loop: CAISRTGRNEKLFF. The CDR3 coding sequence is TGTGCCATCAGTCGAACAGGGAGAAATGAAAAACTGTTTTTT.

The chain couples TRBV18 to TRBJ2-7; no clear D gene. Germline values: CDR1 KGHSH, CDR2 LQKENI. The V end was cut by 3 bases, the J end by 1 base, with 7 bases between. The CDR3 spans 13 residues. The CDR3 is CASSPYSSYEQYF. Written as DNA, the CDR3 is TGTGCCAGCTCACCTTATAGTTCCTACGAGCAGTACTTC.

This chain uses TRBV4-1 with TRBJ2-2; 10 positions agree with TRBD2. J lost 3 bases, V lost 1 base, and 2 bases had no gene match. Germline loops: CDR1 MGHRA, CDR2 YSYEKL. There are 16 residues in the CDR3. In nucleotides, the CDR3 is TGCGCCAGCAGCCAAGTAGCGGGGGGCTACACCGGGGAGCTGTTTTTT. The encoded protein is CASSQVAGGYTGELFF.

This chain joins TRBV19 and TRBJ2-1, with 9 bases lining up with TRBD1. Per germline, CDR1 LNHDA and CDR2 SQIVND (reference sequence). The junction had 6 bases not matched to a gene; V was cut back by 3 bases and J by 6 bases. The CDR3 is 15 amino acids. CDR3 in amino acids: CASSITGGLVNEQFF. DNA of the CDR3: TGTGCCAGTAGTATTACAGGGGGCTTGGTCAATGAGCAGTTCTTC.

This rearrangement joins TRBV5-1 to TRBJ2-7; D is unclear. CDR1 is SGHRS, CDR2 YFSETQ, per germline. V was pared by 1 base and J by 3 bases, with 14 bases between. CDR3 size: 15 residues. CDR3 sequence (DNA): TGCGCCAGCAGCTTGTACCACGGCACTATCTACGAGCAGTACTTC. This encodes CASSLYHGTIYEQYF.

This chain uses TRBV27 with TRBJ2-3, with 9 bases identical to TRBD2. From germline, CDR1 is MNHEY and CDR2 SMNVEV (reference sequence). Trimming at V came to 5 bases and at J to 8 bases, leaving 11 bases not matched to a gene. The CDR3 runs 15 residues. The CDR3 loop is CASSVVAGVGGTQYF. DNA for the CDR3: TGTGCCAGCAGTGTCGTAGCGGGGGTGGGAGGTACGCAGTATTTT.

The V gene is TRBV11-3, the J gene TRBJ2-5; 9 nucleotides match TRBD2. Germline V lookup: CDR1 SGHNT, CDR2 YENEEA. The CDR3 has 13 residues. V was pared by 5 bases and J by 5 bases, with 3 bases of the junction left unmatched. CDR3 loop: CASSRLAEETQYF. For the CDR3, the DNA is TGTGCCAGCAGCAGACTAGCGGAGGAGACCCAGTACTTC.

The V gene is TRBV19, the J gene TRBJ1-5; no definite D call. Germline values: CDR1 LNHDA, CDR2 SQIVND (reference sequence). The V end was cut by 4 bases, the J end by 6 bases, with 31 bases between. CDR3 size: 20 residues. CDR3 DNA sequence: TGTGCCAGTAGTACAAAGTGGAGAGGTCTTGATGACGGGTTATGTCAGCCCCAGCATTTT. Protein sequence: CASSTKWRGLDDGLCQPQHF.

This clone was detected only once. The V and J genes are TRBV19 and TRBJ2-7, with a tentative D call TRBD2 (5 bases). The CDR3 is made up of 14 amino acids. Germline V lookup: CDR1 LNHDA, CDR2 SQIVND (reference sequence). V gave up 5 bases and J gave up 1 base, with 12 bases separating them. CDR3 amino acids: CASSQKGGSYEQYF. The CDR3 DNA reads TGTGCCAGTAGTCAAAAAGGAGGATCCTACGAGCAGTACTTC.

The rearrangement links TRBV11-2 to TRBJ1-6, with D unclear. The CDR3 contains 14 residues. Germline V gene data show CDR1 as SGHAT and CDR2 as FQNNGV. Trimming took off 2 bases at V and 6 bases at J, with 8 bases between the two ends. The CDR3 DNA is TGTGCCAGCAGCTTACCTAATTCTAATTCACCCCTCCACTTT. Protein: CASSLPNSNSPLHF.

This chain uses TRBV6-5 with TRBJ2-2; D possibly corresponds to TRBD1 (6 bases). V shed 5 bases and J shed 3 bases, with 13 bases lying between them. This CDR3 is 15 amino acids long. The germline V gene has CDR1 MNHEY and CDR2 SVGAGI. CDR3 sequence reads: CASSPRTEHTGELFF. The DNA for the CDR3 is TGTGCCAGCAGTCCCCGGACAGAACACACCGGGGAGCTGTTTTTT.

Turning to this clone: Other DNA sequences in this sample translate to the same CDR3. J is TRBJ1-1 and V is TRBV19; TRBD1 might be the D (5 bases). This CDR3 is 14 amino acids long. Deletions cut 3 bases from V and 2 bases from J, with 10 bases between. Germline loops: CDR1 LNHDA, CDR2 SQIVND (reference sequence). The CDR3 nucleotides are TGTGCCAGTAGTATTTGGGGGGGTAACACTGAAGCTTTCTTT. This translates into CASSIWGGNTEAFF.

This chain's CDR3 is CASSFLGQGYEQYF. CDR3 nucleotide sequence: TGTGCCAGCAGCTTTCTAGGCCAGGGATACGAGCAGTACTTC. The chain couples TRBV5-6 to TRBJ2-7; D possibly corresponds to TRBD1 (5 bases). Germline V gene lookup returns CDR1 SGHDT and CDR2 YYEEEE. V lost 2 bases to trimming and J lost 4 bases, with 13 bases between them. This CDR3 is built from 14 residues.

This chain uses TRBV6-5 with TRBJ1-2, with TRBD1 matching 7 bases. This CDR3 is built from 14 residues. CDR1 MNHEY and CDR2 SVGAGI come from the germline V gene. The V and J ends lost 7 bases and 8 bases, in that order; junction bases with no gene match: 13. The CDR3 is CASTADDRDRGYTF. The CDR3 DNA follows: TGTGCCAGCACCGCTGATGACAGGGATCGGGGCTACACCTTC.